These T cell receptor beta chains were read from a single sample in a study of T cell responses to AZD1222 COVID-19 vaccine. Profiled with immunoSEQ multiplex PCR; TCRdb holds only in-frame clones, not every one. This table has about 99,000 clones, about 88% appearing once. The sample consisted of peripheral blood, taken on day 0 of AZD1222 vaccination. All receptors derive from an adult in good health. The CDR3 runs from the conserved cysteine through the conserved F or W. D genes are given only for firm matches. The size field is filled for only some rows; it gives once, few, many or a size class.

TRBV3-1/TRBV3-2	NA	few	TRBJ1-2	CASSQLQGNYGYTF	TGTGCCAGCAGCCAATTACAGGGAAACTATGGCTACACCTTC
TRBV7-9	TRBD2	once	TRBJ2-1	CASSSGRVELAGGGEQFF	TGTGCCAGCAGCTCCGGACGGGTAGAACTAGCGGGGGGAGGTGAGCAGTTCTTC
TRBV25-1	NA	NA	TRBJ1-3	CASSDRGLGNTIYF	TGTGCCAGCAGTGACCGGGGGCTAGGAAACACCATATATTTT
TRBV19	TRBD1	NA	TRBJ1-1	CASSIDQDRGLNTEAFF	TGTGCCAGTAGTATAGATCAGGACAGGGGCCTGAACACTGAAGCTTTCTTT
TRBV19	NA	NA	TRBJ2-3	CASRPRSLDVDRRRTQYF	TGTGCCAGTAGACCGAGGTCTCTTGATGTAGACCGACGAAGAACGCAGTATTTT
TRBV4-1	NA	NA	TRBJ2-1	CASSHGPGGLLSSYNEQFF	TGCGCCAGCAGCCATGGCCCGGGGGGCCTCTTGAGCTCCTACAATGAGCAGTTCTTC
TRBV19	NA	NA	TRBJ2-2	CASSIQGSGELFF	TGTGCCAGTAGTATCCAGGGCTCCGGGGAGCTGTTTTTT
TRBV5-1	NA	NA	TRBJ1-1	CASSYRVNTEAFF	TGCGCCAGCAGCTACAGGGTGAACACTGAAGCTTTCTTT
TRBV11-2	NA	NA	TRBJ1-1	CASSLERRAAAFF	TGTGCCAGCAGCTTAGAGCGCAGGGCTGCTGCTTTCTTT
TRBV27	TRBD1	NA	TRBJ2-2	CASRSKGTGYAGELFF	TGTGCCAGCAGATCAAAGGGGACAGGGTACGCCGGGGAGCTGTTTTTT
TRBV7-2	NA	NA	TRBJ1-5	CASSLNSSPQPQHF	TGTGCCAGCAGCTTAAATTCGAGCCCGCAGCCCCAGCATTTT
TRBV7-3	TRBD1	NA	TRBJ2-2	CASSFPQGATNTGELFF	TGTGCCAGCAGCTTCCCACAGGGGGCGACGAACACCGGGGAGCTGTTTTTT
TRBV7-3	TRBD1	once	TRBJ2-5	CASSLGGTGQETQYF	TGTGCCAGCAGCTTAGGTGGGACAGGGCAAGAGACCCAGTACTTC
TRBV2	NA	NA	TRBJ2-7	CASAPTRASYEQYF	TGTGCCAGCGCACCTACGCGGGCCTCCTACGAGCAGTACTTC
TRBV12-5	NA	NA	TRBJ2-7	CASGFGSTGPYEQYF	TGTGCTAGTGGTTTTGGGTCCACAGGGCCCTACGAGCAGTACTTC
TRBV5-1	NA	NA	TRBJ2-1	CASSSLAGVSYNEQFF	TGCGCCAGCAGCTCCCTCGCCGGGGTATCCTACAATGAGCAGTTCTTC
TRBV19	NA	NA	TRBJ2-7	CASSGGVGVGFEQYF	TGTGCCAGTAGTGGGGGTGTCGGGGTGGGGTTCGAGCAGTACTTC
TRBV4-1	NA	NA	TRBJ1-2	CASSLHLPSSGDYTF	TGCGCCAGCAGCCTCCATCTCCCCTCCTCGGGAGACTACACCTTC
TRBV5-1	NA	NA	TRBJ2-1	CASSLQVGGQNEQFF	TGCGCCAGCAGCTTGCAAGTGGGGGGGCAGAATGAGCAGTTCTTC
TRBV7-9	TRBD1	NA	TRBJ2-7	CASSVRGGTGSYEQYF	TGTGCCAGCAGTGTAAGAGGTGGGACAGGCTCCTACGAGCAGTACTTC
TRBV6-5	NA	NA	TRBJ1-5	CASSTTGGKSQHF	TGTGCCAGCAGTACCACCGGCGGTAAGTCCCAGCATTTT
TRBV23-1	TRBD2	once	TRBJ2-3	CASSQSTSASGGTTSTDTQYF	TGCGCCAGCAGTCAATCGACGTCGGCTAGCGGGGGGACGACTAGCACAGATACGCAGTATTTT
TRBV7-9	TRBD2	NA	TRBJ2-7	CASGGRGYEQYF	TGTGCCAGCGGAGGGAGGGGCTACGAGCAGTACTTC
TRBV5-1	TRBD1	NA	TRBJ1-2	CASSFTGEGYTF	TGCGCCAGCAGCTTTACAGGGGAGGGCTACACCTTC
TRBV19	NA	NA	TRBJ2-1	CASSIDPPRVGSYNEQFF	TGTGCCAGTAGTATTGACCCTCCCAGGGTGGGATCCTACAATGAGCAGTTCTTC
TRBV9	NA	NA	TRBJ1-3	CASSVGKDSGNTIYF	TGTGCCAGCAGCGTAGGAAAAGACTCTGGAAACACCATATATTTT
TRBV6-5	TRBD1	NA	TRBJ2-7	CASGSGQGDEQYF	TGTGCCAGCGGGTCAGGACAGGGAGACGAGCAGTACTTC
TRBV28	TRBD1	NA	TRBJ1-2	CASSSPGQNYGYTF	TGTGCCAGCAGTTCGCCGGGACAGAACTATGGCTACACCTTC
TRBV6-5	TRBD1	NA	TRBJ1-5	CASSYRRDSYQPQHF	TGTGCCAGCAGTTACCGGCGGGACAGTTATCAGCCCCAGCATTTT
TRBV3-1/TRBV3-2	NA	NA	TRBJ2-6	CASSQPRFPGANVLTF	TGTGCCAGCAGCCAACCCAGGTTCCCCGGGGCCAACGTCCTGACTTTC
TRBV6-6	NA	NA	TRBJ1-5	CASSNGQIQPQHF	TGTGCCAGCAGTAACGGACAAATTCAGCCCCAGCATTTT
TRBV5-4	TRBD1	NA	TRBJ1-2	CASRIQGANYGYTF	TGTGCCAGCAGAATCCAGGGGGCGAACTATGGCTACACCTTC
TRBV6-5	NA	NA	TRBJ1-5	CASSGAWDQPQHF	TGTGCCAGCAGCGGGGCATGGGATCAGCCCCAGCATTTT
TRBV7-8	NA	NA	TRBJ2-3	CASSARVLGTDTQYF	TGTGCCAGCAGCGCCAGGGTATTGGGCACAGATACGCAGTATTTT
TRBV6-1	NA	NA	TRBJ1-2	CASSEGTGGWYDYGYTF	TGTGCCAGCAGTGAAGGAACAGGCGGGTGGTATGACTATGGCTACACCTTC
TRBV3-1/TRBV3-2	NA	NA	TRBJ1-2	CASSQDRNYGYTF	TGTGCCAGCAGCCAAGACAGAAACTATGGCTACACCTTC
TRBV7-3	NA	NA	TRBJ2-1	CASSPGFDGGKSSYNEQFF	TGTGCCAGCAGCCCGGGCTTTGATGGGGGGAAAAGCTCCTACAATGAGCAGTTCTTC
TRBV6-6	NA	NA	TRBJ1-2	CASSYVGRVQGYTF	TGTGCCAGCAGTTACGTCGGCAGGGTACAGGGCTACACCTTC
TRBV9	NA	NA	TRBJ2-6	CASSVEGTGTSGTGANVLTF	TGTGCCAGCAGCGTAGAGGGGACGGGGACCTCAGGGACTGGGGCCAACGTCCTGACTTTC
TRBV10-3	TRBD1	NA	TRBJ1-1	CAISGGRGYTEAFF	TGTGCCATCAGTGGGGGCAGGGGGTACACTGAAGCTTTCTTT
TRBV2	NA	few	TRBJ1-2	CATLGQWTPNYGYTF	TGTGCCACCCTGGGCCAATGGACGCCGAACTATGGCTACACCTTC
TRBV7-3	NA	once	TRBJ1-2	CASSLGGYGYTF	TGTGCCAGCAGCTTAGGAGGCTATGGCTACACCTTC
TRBV25-1	TRBD1	NA	TRBJ1-1	CASSGQGYTEAFF	TGTGCCAGCAGTGGACAGGGTTACACTGAAGCTTTCTTT
TRBV19	TRBD2	NA	TRBJ2-5	CASSIGQTSGGVGETQYF	TGTGCCAGTAGTATTGGTCAGACTAGCGGGGGAGTTGGAGAGACCCAGTACTTC
TRBV4-1	TRBD1	NA	TRBJ1-5	CASSRQGTPNQPQHF	TGCGCCAGCAGCAGACAGGGAACGCCGAATCAGCCCCAGCATTTT
TRBV7-3	TRBD2	NA	TRBJ2-1	CASSPGGIGNEQFF	TGTGCCAGCAGCCCGGGGGGGATCGGCAATGAGCAGTTCTTC
TRBV6-5	TRBD1	NA	TRBJ2-7	CASSYEYRGLGEQYF	TGTGCCAGCAGTTATGAATACAGGGGGCTCGGCGAGCAGTACTTC
TRBV5-1	NA	NA	TRBJ1-1	CASSFGEGEAFF	TGCGCCAGCAGTTTTGGGGAGGGGGAAGCTTTCTTT
TRBV7-9	NA	NA	TRBJ1-2	CASSYGGLLGYTF	TGTGCCAGCAGCTATGGGGGATTGTTGGGCTACACCTTC
TRBV9	TRBD2	NA	TRBJ2-7	CASSEGLAGGLYF	TGTGCCAGCAGCGAGGGACTAGCGGGGGGGCTGTACTTC
TRBV4-1	NA	medium-sized	TRBJ2-2	CASSPKVDTGELFF	TGCGCCAGCAGCCCCAAGGTAGACACCGGGGAGCTGTTTTTT
TRBV30	NA	NA	TRBJ1-3	CAWSTRMGPISGNTIYF	TGTGCCTGGAGTACCCGGATGGGACCGATCTCTGGAAACACCATATATTTT